The 9 T cell receptor beta chains below all came from one sample that was sequenced in a study of CD8+CD57+ T cells in acquired aplastic anemia (dated by TCRdb to the late 2010s). The reads were generated on an Illumina HiSeq 2000. Genomic DNA served as template for TCR beta VDJ combination and CDR3 sequence profiling. The public reads were run again by TCRdb, first through fastp at Q25 and then through MiXCR, and only productive beta chains were kept. Records with the same CDR3 protein are collapsed into one entry carrying the most frequent genes and DNA. Present in this sample are 250,000 to 300,000 distinct CDR3 sequences, under 60% of which were seen just once. The ten largest clones represent 1.3% of the sample. Patients chosen for sequencing had shown expansion of CD8+CD57+ cells by flow cytometry. Sequences were obtained from sorted CD4+, CD8+, or CD8+CD57+ T cells (not recorded which) from PBMCs. The receptor set was obtained from a human donor with aplastic anemia.

V is TRBV18 and J is TRBJ1-2; 7 positions match TRBD1. Germline V gene data show CDR1 as KGHSH and CDR2 as LQKENI. CDR3 length: 17 residues. Unmatched junction bases numbered 7, after V lost 0 bases and J lost 0 bases. The CDR3: CASSPPAGGITNYGYTF. The CDR3 nucleotides read TGTGCCAGCTCACCACCGGCAGGGGGGATAACTAACTATGGCTACACCTTC.

The CDR3 is CATSRDSGTQPQHF. Here the CDR3 DNA reads TGTGCCACCAGCAGGGACAGCGGAACTCAGCCCCAGCATTTT. The chain joins TRBV15 to TRBJ1-5; tentative D call: TRBD1 (6 bases). This CDR3 comprises 14 residues. Germline V gene sequence: CDR1 LNHNV, CDR2 YYDKDF (reference sequence). The V end was cut by 3 bases, the J end by 6 bases, with 12 bases between.

This clonotype appeared many times. The rearrangement links TRBV6-5 to TRBJ1-2, with a possible D match to TRBD1 (5 bases). Germline loops: CDR1 MNHEY, CDR2 SVGAGI. Trimming removed 0 bases at V and 1 base at J, with 9 bases between. The CDR3 extends over 15 amino acids. CDR3 loop: CASSYSLQGNYGYTF. In nucleotides, the CDR3 is TGTGCCAGCAGTTACTCGCTTCAGGGTAACTATGGCTACACCTTC.

The chain carries TRBV15 and TRBJ1-1; TRBD1 matches at 7 bases. The CDR3 totals 17 residues. The germline V gene encodes CDR1 LNHNV and CDR2 YYDKDF (reference sequence). Losses at the gene ends were 6 bases for V and 4 bases for J; bases not matched to a gene: 17. The chain's CDR3 is CATSPNLVDRVFTEAFF. The CDR3 DNA is TGTGCCACCAGTCCGAATCTGGTAGACAGGGTGTTCACTGAAGCTTTCTTT.

The chain carries TRBV29-1 and TRBJ1-5; 9 nucleotides line up with TRBD1. Trimming cost V 1 base and J 7 bases; bases outside gene matches: 14. Germline CDR1 and CDR2: SQVTM and ANQGSEA. The CDR3 has 17 residues. CDR3 in amino acids: CSVEGLGTGIYEQPQHF. The CDR3 region has the DNA TGCAGCGTTGAAGGGTTAGGGACAGGGATCTACGAGCAGCCCCAGCATTTT.

This clonotype was found a few times. This chain uses TRBV20-1 with TRBJ1-1; D gene uncertain. V was trimmed by 1 base and J by 2 bases, leaving 5 bases between them. Germline V gives CDR1 DFQATT, CDR2 SNEGSKA (reference sequence). The CDR3 length is 12 residues. CDR3 DNA: TGCAGTGCTAGAGGGGGTAACACTGAAGCTTTCTTT. Protein sequence: CSARGGNTEAFF.

This clonotype came up many times. The rearrangement joins TRBV19 to TRBJ2-1, with a weak D call TRBD2 (6 bases). The germline V gene has CDR1 LNHDA and CDR2 SQIVND (reference sequence). This CDR3 has 15 residues. V was cut by 1 base and J by 4 bases, with 11 bases left in between. The CDR3 region has the DNA TGTGCCAGTAGTATAGGAATTGGGGGGTACAATGAGCAGTTCTTC. Its protein product is CASSIGIGGYNEQFF.

This clonotype showed up many times. The CDR3 spells CASSGPSGGTGELFF. Here the CDR3 DNA reads TGTGCCAGCAGTGGTCCTAGCGGGGGGACCGGGGAGCTGTTTTTT. The chain uses TRBV2 and TRBJ2-2, with 11 positions matching TRBD2. This CDR3 has 15 amino acids. V lost 4 bases, J lost 5 bases, and 3 bases stayed unmatched. The germline CDR1 and CDR2 sequences are SNHLY and FYNNEI.

The chain joins TRBV9 to TRBJ1-2, with D possibly TRBD1 on 6 matching bases. Trimming took off 7 bases at V and 5 bases at J, with 18 bases between the two ends. Germline V lookup: CDR1 SGDLS, CDR2 YYNGEE. This CDR3 spans 14 amino acids. The CDR3 bases are TGTGCCAGCCGCTCAGCCATACAGGGATATGGCTACACCTTC. This sequence encodes CASRSAIQGYGYTF.